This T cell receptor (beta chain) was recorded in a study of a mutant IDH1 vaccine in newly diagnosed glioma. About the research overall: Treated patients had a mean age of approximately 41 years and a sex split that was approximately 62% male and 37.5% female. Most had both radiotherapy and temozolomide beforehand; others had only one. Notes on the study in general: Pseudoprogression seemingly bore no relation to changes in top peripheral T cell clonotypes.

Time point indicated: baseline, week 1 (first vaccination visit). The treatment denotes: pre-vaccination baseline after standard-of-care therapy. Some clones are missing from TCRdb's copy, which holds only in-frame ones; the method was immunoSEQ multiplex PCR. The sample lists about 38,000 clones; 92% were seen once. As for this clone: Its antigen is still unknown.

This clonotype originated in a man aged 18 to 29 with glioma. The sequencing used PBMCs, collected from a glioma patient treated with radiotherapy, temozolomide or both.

This chain's CDR3 is CASSVGGAGANVLTF. The CDR3 nucleotides are TGTGCCAGCAGCGTAGGGGGGGCTGGGGCCAACGTCCTGACTTTC. The rearrangement joins TRBV9 to TRBJ2-6; D possibly corresponds to TRBD2 (6 bases). CDR3 length: 15 amino acids. V was cut by 0 bases and J by 2 bases, with 6 bases left in between. Germline assignment: CDR1 SGDLS and CDR2 YYNGEE.